This is a list of T cell receptor beta chains from one sample in a study of blood T cell repertoires in COVID-19. Using immunoSEQ multiplex PCR, the repertoire was profiled, and TCRdb retains in-frame clones only, with some absent. Among about 180,000 clones listed, more than 80% were seen once. Material for sequencing was peripheral blood. The receptors come from a human donor in a cohort sampled during active COVID-19. CDR3s include the opening cysteine and the closing phenylalanine or tryptophan.

v_call cdr3_aa
TRBV25-1 CASSEPRGPANEKLFF
TRBV29-1 CSVGQGAEGYTF
TRBV10-3 CAISDNRGAMSLHF
TRBV11-2 CASSLALALLGTQYF
TRBV30 CAWSVQSSYEQYF
TRBV5-1 CASSLRTGDSPLHF
TRBV5-1 CASSLERGSGNEQFF
TRBV6-5 CASRRLAESNEQFF
TRBV12-5 CASGPPTGGQETQYF
TRBV20-1 CSANRGSGYTF
TRBV6-2/TRBV6-3 CASSRGPPDRGSGNTIYF
TRBV3-1/TRBV3-2 CASSQLSSGASTDTQYF
TRBV7-9 CASSWTGGSGANVLTF
TRBV6-6 CASSPGLGLSSEQYF
TRBV4-1 CASSQDEGTGGGYTF